This T cell receptor (beta chain) was retrieved from a study of Ad26.COV2.S vaccination and SARS-CoV-2 variants. V was trimmed by 0 bases and J by 5 bases, leaving 13 bases between them. Germline CDR1 is MRHNA and CDR2 is SNTAGT. CDR3 length: 16 amino acids. Clones were read by immunoSEQ multiplex PCR, and TCRdb kept only the in-frame ones, dropping some. Of about 350,000 clones detected, approximately 90% appear once; the ten largest clones hold around 6.6%. The treatment is: about 20 received Ad26.COV2.S at low or high dose, single or two shots; about 5 received placebo; per-sample allocation not given. Samples analyzed were those drawn on day 63 after the first vaccine or placebo injection. Whoever gave the sample was an adult aged 18-55 years in Boston. There are many counts of this clone.

Specimen: peripheral blood, collected in a trial of Ad26.COV2.S vaccine versus placebo. The clonotype originates from a person between 18 and 60 years old who received the Ad26.COV2.S COVID-19 vaccine or a placebo. The rearrangement joins TRBV6-4 to TRBJ2-2; D tentatively reads TRBD1 or TRBD2 (6 bases each). In nucleotides, the CDR3 is TGTGCCAGCAGTGACTCCCCGGGGGCTGGGACCGGGGAGCTGTTTTTT. Translation gives CASSDSPGAGTGELFF.